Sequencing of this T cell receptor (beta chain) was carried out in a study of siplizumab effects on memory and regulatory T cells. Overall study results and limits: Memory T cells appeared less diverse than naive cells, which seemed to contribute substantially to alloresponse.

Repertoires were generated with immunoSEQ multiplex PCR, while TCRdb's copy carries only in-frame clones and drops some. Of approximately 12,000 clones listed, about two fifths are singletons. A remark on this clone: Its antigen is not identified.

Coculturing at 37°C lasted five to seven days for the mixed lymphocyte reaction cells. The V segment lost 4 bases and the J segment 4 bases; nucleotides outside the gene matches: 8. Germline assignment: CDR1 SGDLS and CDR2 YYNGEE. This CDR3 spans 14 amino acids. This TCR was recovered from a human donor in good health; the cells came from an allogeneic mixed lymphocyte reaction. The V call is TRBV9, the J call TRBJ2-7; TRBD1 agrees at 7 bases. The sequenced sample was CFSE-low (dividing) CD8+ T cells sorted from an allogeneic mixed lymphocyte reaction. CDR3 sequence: CASSTGQNGYEQYF. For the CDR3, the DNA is TGTGCCAGCAGCACGGGACAGAATGGGTACGAGCAGTACTTC.